The 26 T cell receptor beta chains listed next were all sequenced from one sample in a study of regulatory T cells in long-lasting Graves disease. Time point denoted: newly diagnosed GD, antithyroid drugs for less than 3 months. The TCR library was prepared using RNA isolated from PBMCs. Libraries of TCR beta came from iRepertoire HTBI primers plus Arm-PCR of CDR3 regions. TCRdb reanalysed the multiplex PCR reads using MiXCR and keeps one entry per CDR3 protein. The profile shows fewer than 350,000 distinct CDR3 sequences, 15% to 20% of them singletons. Source: peripheral blood mononuclear cells (PBMCs), taken at new diagnosis, from a patient treated with antithyroid drugs. The origin of the receptors is a female donor with Graves disease.

On this clonotype itself: A much larger clone lies a single base off, so this may be a read error. The chain links TRBV7-3 to TRBJ2-7; 9 bases agree with TRBD2. The CDR3 runs 16 residues. Losses at the gene ends were 3 bases for V and 7 bases for J; bases not matched to a gene: 13. The V gene's germline CDR1 is SGHTA and CDR2 FQGTGA. The CDR3 spells CASSLILAGPYNEQYF. DNA for the CDR3: TGTGCCAGCAGCTTGATACTAGCGGGTCCTTACAATGAGCAGTACTTC. The whole variable domain, filled in from reference TRBV7-3 and TRBJ2-7, reads GAGVSQTPSNKVTEKGKYVELRCDPISGHTALYWYRQSLGQGPEFLIYFQGTGAADDSGLPNDRFFAVRPEGSVSTLKIQRTERGDSAVYLCASSLILAGPYNEQYFGPGTRLTVT.

This clonotype was observed at least ten times. The chain uses TRBV15 and TRBJ2-3, with TRBD1 matching over 7 bases. The V gene's germline CDR1 is LNHNV and CDR2 YYDKDF (reference sequence). This CDR3 has 16 amino acids. With 2 bases clipped from V and 2 bases from J, the junction kept 7 bases outside the gene matches. The chain's CDR3 is CATSRQPGTDTDTQYF. CDR3 nucleotides: TGTGCCACCAGCAGACAACCCGGGACAGACACAGATACGCAGTATTTT.

This clonotype has just a few counts. The genes are TRBV7-2 and TRBJ2-3; D perhaps matches TRBD1 (6 bases). This CDR3 is 16 amino acids long. V lost 5 bases and J 6 bases, leaving 21 bases between the germline ends. The V gene's germline CDR1 is SGHTA and CDR2 FQGNSA. CDR3 coding DNA: TGTGCCAGCAGCCGAGAGTCTTACAGGGAAGGGGATACGCAGTATTTT. Its protein product is CASSRESYREGDTQYF.

There are many counts of this clonotype. V usage is TRBV27 and J usage is TRBJ2-7; 8 bases align to TRBD1. Trimming at V came to 5 bases and at J to 5 bases, leaving 5 bases not matched to a gene. This CDR3 has 13 residues. The V gene's germline CDR1 is MNHEY and CDR2 SMNVEV (reference sequence). CDR3 sequence (DNA): TGTGCCAGCAGTGCAGGACAGGGTAACGAGCAGTACTTC. This sequence encodes CASSAGQGNEQYF.

A note on this clonotype: A read error may be the cause here, since a much bigger clone is one base away. The CDR3 carries no conserved terminal phenylalanine or tryptophan, so it likely arises from a read error. The rearrangement links TRBV3-1 to TRBJ1-1; D gene unclear. This CDR3 region has 14 residues. Trimming cost V 1 base and J 4 bases, with 10 bases left between them. Germline V gene data show CDR1 as LGHDT and CDR2 as YNNKEL (reference sequence). The CDR3 loop is CASSQASWATEAFL. The CDR3 DNA reads TGTGCCAGCAGCCAAGCGTCCTGGGCCACTGAAGCTTTCTTA.

Details on this clonotype: A clone one base away is much larger, so this may be a read error. The chain employs TRBV6-1 and TRBJ2-7; 9 bases match TRBD1. Germline assignment: CDR1 MNHNS and CDR2 SASEGT. This CDR3 spans 14 amino acids. The CDR3 protein is CASSGGQGTYKQYF. The CDR3 coding sequence is TGTGCCAGCAGTGGGGGACAGGGAACCTACAAGCAGTACTTC.

Comment on this clonotype: This clone may be a read error of a much larger clone one base away. The chain carries TRBV10-3 and TRBJ1-4; D gene unclear. This CDR3 has 16 amino acids. Per the germline V gene, CDR1 is ENHRY and CDR2 is SYGVKD. The CDR3 here is CPISESRVATNEKLFF. CDR3 DNA sequence: TGTCCCATCAGTGAGTCGAGGGTTGCAACTAATGAAAAACTGTTTTTT.

This clonotype was picked up many times. The rearrangement joins TRBV20-1 to TRBJ2-1, with D perhaps TRBD2 (7 bases). Germline values: CDR1 DFQATT, CDR2 SNEGSKA (reference sequence). Trimming took 3 bases from V and 4 from J, leaving 16 bases between them. This CDR3 region has 15 residues. The CDR3 nucleotides are TGCAGTGCTAGGGGGGGGGCTACCATTTACAATGAGCAGTTCTTC. This translates into CSARGGATIYNEQFF.

This clonotype showed up many times. The rearrangement uses TRBV6-1 and TRBJ2-5; D ambiguous. Trimming stripped 4 bases from V and 2 bases from J, with 5 bases between. CDR3 length equals 12 residues. The germline V gene has CDR1 MNHNS and CDR2 SASEGT. The CDR3 reads CASSGRQETQYF. CDR3 in DNA: TGTGCCAGCAGTGGACGGCAAGAGACCCAGTACTTC.

Only a few counts were recorded for this clonotype. V usage is TRBV3-1 and J usage is TRBJ2-5; no reliable D call. The V and J ends lost 1 base and 5 bases respectively, with 8 bases between them. The CDR3 loop spans 13 amino acids. The germline V gene has CDR1 LGHDT and CDR2 YNNKEL (reference sequence). The CDR3 region is CASSQVGRETQYF. The CDR3 bases are TGTGCCAGCAGCCAAGTCGGAAGGGAGACCCAGTACTTC.

The V gene is TRBV6-5, the J gene TRBJ1-1; D gene uncertain. Germline values: CDR1 MNHEY, CDR2 SVGAGI. The CDR3 has 13 residues. The germline V and J ends were trimmed by 0 bases and 10 bases, with 12 bases remaining between them. The CDR3 loop is CASSYSGREGAFF. The CDR3 region has the DNA TGTGCCAGCAGTTACTCGGGTCGGGAAGGAGCTTTCTTT.

This clonotype was recorded many times. The rearrangement joins TRBV2 to TRBJ2-3; D is unclear. Germline loops: CDR1 SNHLY, CDR2 FYNNEI. The CDR3 totals 12 residues. V lost 2 bases and J 5 bases, leaving 5 bases between the germline ends. This CDR3 reads CASSESGDTQYF. For the CDR3, the DNA is TGTGCCAGCAGTGAAAGTGGAGATACGCAGTATTTT.

This clonotype was counted many times. V is TRBV27 and J is TRBJ1-3; possible D gene TRBD1, 5 bases. CDR3 length: 15 residues. Germline CDR1 and CDR2: MNHEY and SMNVEV (reference sequence). V lost 4 bases, J lost 0 bases, and 10 bases lay in between. The CDR3 region has the DNA TGTGCCAGCAGTTATACAGGAGGCTCTGGAAACACCATATATTTT. This gives the protein CASSYTGGSGNTIYF.

This clonotype was recorded only once. This probably arose from a read error, given a far larger clone one base away. The V gene is TRBV10-1, the J gene TRBJ2-5; D assignment may be TRBD1 or TRBD2 (5 bases each). The CDR3 is 15 amino acids. CDR1 and CDR2 from the germline V gene are WNHNN and SYGVQD (reference sequence). CDR3 in DNA: TGTGTCAGCAGTACCCCCCGGGGCTACCAAGAGACCCAGTACTTC. As protein: CVSSTPRGYQETQYF.

This chain connects TRBV6-1 to TRBJ2-7; D may be TRBD2 (5 bases). Trimming took 1 base from V and 5 from J, leaving 12 bases between them. This CDR3 contains 14 residues. Per the germline V gene, CDR1 is MNHNS and CDR2 is SASEGT. The CDR3 is CASSEVGNRNEQYF. DNA for the CDR3: TGTGCCAGCAGTGAAGTCGGGAATCGGAACGAGCAGTACTTC.

This clonotype was counted only a few times. The rearrangement links TRBV6-6 to TRBJ2-1; D ambiguous. The V and J ends lost 0 bases and 12 bases respectively, with 18 bases between them. The germline V gene encodes CDR1 MNHNY and CDR2 SVGAGI (reference sequence). This CDR3 spans 15 amino acids. The CDR3 sequence: CASSYSSGVEMGQFF. CDR3 DNA: TGTGCCAGCAGTTACTCGTCAGGAGTTGAAATGGGGCAGTTCTTC.

This clonotype was detected ten times or more. The rearrangement links TRBV6-9 to TRBJ1-1; TRBD1 matches 7 bases. Looked up from germline, CDR1 is MNHGY and CDR2 is SVAAGI. The ends lost 3 bases at V and 12 bases at J; junction bases unmatched: 7. The CDR3 sequence is 12 residues long. The CDR3 DNA reads TGTGCCAGCAGTTACCCGACAGGGAAGACTTTCTTT. As protein: CASSYPTGKTFF.

A note on this clonotype: Given a far larger clone just one base away, this is likely a sequencing read error. Without the conserved terminal phenylalanine or tryptophan, this CDR3 likely stems from a read error. The chain combines TRBV9 with TRBJ2-3; TRBD2 agrees at 11 bases. Unmatched junction bases numbered 6, after V lost 4 bases and J lost 2 bases. Germline CDR1 SGDLS, CDR2 YYNGEE. CDR3 size: 16 residues. CDR3 in DNA: TGTGCCAGCAGCCGTACTAGCGGGAGTTTCACAGATACGCAGTATTAT. Its protein product is CASSRTSGSFTDTQYY.

Many counts were recorded for this clonotype. The CDR3 sequence is CASSERQETQYF. In nucleotides, the CDR3 is TGTGCCAGCAGTGAGCGCCAAGAGACCCAGTACTTC. The chain employs TRBV2 and TRBJ2-5; D gene ambiguous. The CDR3 has 12 amino acids. The germline V gene encodes CDR1 SNHLY and CDR2 FYNNEI. The V gene lost 3 bases and the J gene lost 1 base, with 3 bases spanning the gap. The full variable domain, its missing parts supplied by reference TRBV2 and TRBJ2-5, is EPEVTQTPSHQVTQMGQEVILRCVPISNHLYFYWYRQILGQKVEFLVSFYNNEISEKSEIFDDQFSVERPDGSNFTLKIRSTKLEDSAMYFCASSERQETQYFGPGTRLLVL.

Notes on this clonotype: Compared with germline, one end of the junction differs, possibly owing to a read error. V and J are TRBV5-5 and TRBJ2-1; D is ambiguous. This CDR3 region has 16 residues. Germline V gene sequence: CDR1 SGHKS, CDR2 YYEKEE (reference sequence). CDR3 DNA: TGCGCCAGCAGCTTGGCGGTGGCGGATACCTACAATGAGCAGTTCTTC. Its protein product is CASSLAVADTYNEQFF. Variable domain in full (rest from reference TRBV5-5 and TRBJ2-1): DAGVTQSPTHLIKTRGQQVTLRCSPISGHKSVSWYQQVLGQGPQFIFQYYEKEERGRGNFPDRFSARQFPNYSSELNVNALLLGDSALYLCASSLAVADTYNEQFFGPGTRLTVL.

The table lists this clonotype with many counts. The chain is built from TRBV7-9 and TRBJ2-1; D ambiguous. V shed 2 bases and J shed 0 bases, with 11 bases lying between them. The CDR3 is 16 amino acids. Per germline, CDR1 SEHNR and CDR2 FQNEAQ (reference sequence). CDR3: CASSLMRFSSYNEQFF. CDR3 nucleotides: TGTGCCAGCAGCTTAATGCGCTTTAGCTCCTACAATGAGCAGTTCTTC.

The rearrangement uses TRBV29-1 and TRBJ2-7, with D maybe TRBD1 (5 bases). V dropped 3 bases and J dropped 9 bases, with 21 bases sitting between them. The germline V gene encodes CDR1 SQVTM and CDR2 ANQGSEA. The CDR3 runs to 14 residues. The CDR3 loop is CSVELQDLRSTQYF. CDR3 DNA sequence: TGCAGCGTTGAGTTACAGGACCTCCGTTCGACGCAGTACTTC.

The sample holds many counts of this clonotype. This rearrangement joins TRBV7-8 to TRBJ2-1; D is uncertain. The CDR3 is made up of 14 amino acids. Germline assignment: CDR1 SGHVS and CDR2 FQNEAQ. V was shortened by 6 bases and J by 0 bases, with 9 bases between the two germline ends. CDR3 amino acids: CASRESSSYNEQFF. The CDR3, as DNA: TGTGCCAGCAGGGAGAGCAGCTCCTACAATGAGCAGTTCTTC.

This chain connects TRBV2 to TRBJ1-6; no clear D. Trimming left V 6 bases short and J 5 bases short, with 2 bases between. Per the germline V gene, CDR1 is SNHLY and CDR2 is FYNNEI. The CDR3 consists of 11 residues. CDR3 nucleotide sequence: TGTGCCAGCAGAGATAATTCACCCCTCCACTTT. Translating gives CASRDNSPLHF.

This clonotype was counted only a few times. The chain joins TRBV5-6 to TRBJ2-5; 14 bases agree with TRBD2. This CDR3 region has 15 residues. Looked up from germline, CDR1 is SGHDT and CDR2 is YYEEEE. V shed 4 bases, J shed 4 bases, and the junction held 3 bases outside the gene matches. The CDR3 bases are TGTGCCAGCAGCCGACTAGCGGGAGGGCGAGAGACCCAGTACTTC. Protein: CASSRLAGGRETQYF.

This clonotype was seen ten or more times. The rearrangement links TRBV11-2 to TRBJ2-7; D ambiguous. Looked up from germline, CDR1 is SGHAT and CDR2 is FQNNGV. CDR3 length: 14 residues. The V end lost 1 base, the J end lost 4 bases, and 11 bases lay between the germline ends. The chain's CDR3 is CASSLGRVEYEQYF. The CDR3 DNA follows: TGTGCCAGCAGCTTAGGACGGGTTGAGTACGAGCAGTACTTC.